This T cell receptor (beta chain) came from a study of shared clonotypes between healthy human individuals. Study-level information: Three plates were used per donor for CD4 naive, three for CD4 memory, two for CD8 naive and one for CD8 memory.

To note about this clone: Its antigen remains unidentified.

Assay runs were performed at deep level. Sequencing used immunoSEQ multiplex PCR; TCRdb keeps in-frame clones, though not all of them. There are some 1,100,000 clones in the sample; roughly 74% occur only once, and 0.52% lies in the top ten. Study findings and constraints: Sharing across four donors was highest in naive CD4 (roughly 5%) and lowest in memory CD8 (approximately 0.4%).

Sequenced sample: memory CD4+ T cells from PBMCs. Subset specified: CD45RA-negative fraction. The sequence was collected from a man between 18 and 35 years old in good health. Some clones in this sample may be carry-over from other donors' samples.

CDR3 sequence: CASGTGPPYEQYF. CDR3 bases: TGTGCCAGCGGGACAGGGCCTCCCTACGAGCAGTACTTC. The chain joins TRBV28 to TRBJ2-7; 9 bases are shared with TRBD1. Germline CDR1 is MDHEN and CDR2 is SYDVKM. The CDR3 sequence is 13 residues long. With V trimmed by 8 bases and J by 2 bases, 4 bases remained unmatched. The full variable domain, completed using reference TRBV28 and TRBJ2-7, is DVKVTQSSRYLVKRTGEKVFLECVQDMDHENMFWYRQDPGLGLRLIYFSYDVKMKEKGDIPEGYSVSREKKERFSLILESASTNQTSMYLCASGTGPPYEQYFGPGTRLTVT.